A selection of T cell receptor beta chains follows, all from one sample in a study of T cells in Graves' hyperthyroidism and ophthalmopathy. Using its own MiXCR run on the multiplex PCR reads, TCRdb lists one record per CDR3 protein. The table lists fewer than 600,000 distinct CDR3 sequences, 14% of them singletons, with more than 11% in the top ten. The specimen sequenced was blood. Every receptor here comes from a woman between 40 and 55 years old with Graves' hyperthyroidism. Each CDR3 is given with its conserved first and last residue. A D gene is named only where the DNA matches it firmly. Some rows have no size entry. The others give once, few or many, or a class for an expanded clone.

CDR3 length,clone size,J gene,V gene,D gene,CDR3 protein,CDR3 DNA
13,many,TRBJ2-7,TRBV10-2,NA,CASDEGTLYEQYF,TGCGCCAGCGATGAGGGGACTCTCTACGAGCAGTACTTC
16,NA,TRBJ1-1,TRBV11-2,NA,CASSSPGRRSNTEAFF,TGTGCCAGCAGCTCGCCGGGTCGGCGGTCGAACACTGAAGCTTTCTTT
14,NA,TRBJ2-5,TRBV5-5,TRBD1,CASSHGTAQETQYF,TGTGCCAGCAGCCATGGGACAGCCCAAGAGACCCAGTACTTC
18,NA,TRBJ2-3,TRBV5-1,NA,CASSAIGVRSGGADTQYF,TGCGCCAGCAGCGCAATAGGGGTTCGCAGCGGCGGGGCAGATACGCAGTATTTT
18,many,TRBJ2-3,TRBV28,NA,CASTPRGGSVTYTDTQYF,TGTGCCAGCACCCCCAGGGGTGGTAGCGTCACTTACACAGATACGCAGTATTTT
15,many,TRBJ2-7,TRBV7-9,NA,CASTTGFDSSYEQYF,TGTGCCAGCACTACAGGCTTCGATAGCTCCTACGAGCAGTACTTC
15,many,TRBJ1-3,TRBV2,NA,CASSVSTASGNTIYF,TGTGCCAGCAGTGTCTCCACTGCCTCTGGAAACACCATATATTTT
17,NA,TRBJ2-7,TRBV6-1,TRBD2,CASSLGTSGSLSYEQYF,TGTGCCAGCAGTCTGGGGACTAGCGGGAGCCTCTCCTACGAGCAGTACTTC
15,NA,TRBJ2-3,TRBV12-3/TRBV12-4,NA,CASSFEAASTDTQYF,TGTGCCAGCAGTTTTGAAGCGGCTAGCACAGATACGCAGTATTTT
14,NA,TRBJ2-1,TRBV2,NA,CASSPGYTYNEQFF,TGTGCCAGCAGTCCAGGGTACACCTACAATGAGCAGTTCTTC
13,NA,TRBJ1-1,TRBV5-1,NA,CAGRKGQNTEAFF,TGCGCCGGCAGAAAGGGACAGAACACTGAAGCTTTCTTT
15,many,TRBJ1-2,TRBV3-1,NA,CASSPEGPGRAGYTF,TGTGCCAGCAGCCCCGAGGGACCCGGTCGGGCTGGCTACACCTTC
16,many,TRBJ2-7,TRBV6-1,TRBD1,CASSGAGGVTSYEQYF,TGTGCCAGCAGTGGAGCAGGGGGCGTTACCTCCTACGAGCAGTACTTC
15,many,TRBJ2-7,TRBV5-5,NA,CASSFVMGGFYEQYF,TGTGCCAGCAGCTTTGTCATGGGTGGGTTCTACGAGCAGTACTTC
13,many,TRBJ2-7,TRBV28,NA,CASNDGQSYEQYF,TGTGCCAGCAATGACGGACAGTCCTACGAGCAGTACTTC
13,NA,TRBJ1-2,TRBV20-1,NA,CSARGGSHYGYTF,TGCAGTGCTAGAGGGGGCAGTCACTATGGCTACACCTTC
14,many,TRBJ2-5,TRBV28,TRBD1,CASSGTGLQETQYF,TGTGCCAGTTCCGGGACAGGGCTACAAGAGACCCAGTACTTC
14,many,TRBJ2-7,TRBV28,TRBD2,CASSRGLVYHEQYF,TGTGCCAGCAGCCGGGGACTAGTCTACCACGAGCAGTACTTC
13,many,TRBJ1-2,TRBV19,TRBD1,CASTGQGDYGYTF,TGTGCCAGCACGGGACAGGGGGACTATGGCTACACCTTC
15,many,TRBJ2-7,TRBV2,TRBD1,CASLGTGWGAYEQYF,TGTGCCAGCCTCGGGACAGGGTGGGGAGCCTACGAGCAGTACTTC
14,many,TRBJ2-7,TRBV20-1,TRBD1,CSASRQGATDEQYF,TGCAGTGCTAGCCGACAGGGGGCGACCGACGAGCAGTACTTC
17,many,TRBJ2-2,TRBV2,TRBD2,CASSMGTSGSRAGELFF,TGTGCCAGCAGCATGGGGACTAGCGGGAGTAGAGCCGGGGAGCTGTTTTTT
15,few,TRBJ1-1,TRBV10-1,TRBD1,CASSDRRTGVTEAFF,TGCGCCAGCAGTGATAGGAGGACAGGGGTCACTGAAGCTTTCTTT
15,NA,TRBJ2-7,TRBV5-1,TRBD2,CASSLETSGTYEQYF,TGCGCCAGCAGCTTGGAAACTAGCGGGACCTACGAGCAGTACTTC
16,many,TRBJ2-1,TRBV28,TRBD1,CASINPATGSNNEQFF,TGTGCCAGCATTAATCCGGCGACAGGGTCCAACAATGAGCAGTTCTTC
15,few,TRBJ1-4,TRBV3-1,NA,CASSPGGTKNEKLFF,TGTGCCAGCAGCCCTGGGGGGACGAAAAATGAAAAACTGTTTTTT
17,many,TRBJ2-3,TRBV24-1,TRBD2,CATSDPQTSGTTDTQYF,TGTGCCACCAGTGATCCCCAGACTAGCGGGACTACAGATACGCAGTATTTT
15,NA,TRBJ2-3,TRBV27,TRBD1,CASSFSGQVTDTQYF,TGTGCCAGCAGTTTCTCCGGACAGGTCACAGATACGCAGTATTTT
14,few,TRBJ1-1,TRBV30,NA,CAWTSRGGNTEAFF,TGTGCCTGGACCTCAAGGGGGGGGAACACTGAAGCTTTCTTT
14,few,TRBJ2-2,TRBV30,NA,CAWSKTGTTGELFF,TGTGCCTGGAGTAAAACAGGGACCACCGGGGAGCTGTTTTTT
17,NA,TRBJ2-5,TRBV3-1,TRBD1,CASSRLKGTGGQETQHF,TGTGCCAGCAGCCGCCTGAAGGGGACAGGAGGTCAAGAGACCCAGCACTTC
16,NA,TRBJ2-2,TRBV6-2/TRBV6-3,TRBD2,CASSKGLAGGSGELFF,TGTGCCAGCAGCAAGGGACTAGCGGGAGGGAGCGGGGAGCTGTTTTTT
14,many,TRBJ1-2,TRBV28,NA,CASSFDSPLYGYTF,TGTGCCAGCAGTTTTGACAGCCCTTTATATGGCTACACCTTC
13,many,TRBJ2-7,TRBV12-3/TRBV12-4,NA,CASTPSSSYEQYF,TGTGCCAGCACCCCAAGCAGCTCCTACGAGCAGTACTTC
16,few,TRBJ2-7,TRBV10-3,NA,CAISESTLRGPYEQYF,TGTGCCATCAGTGAGTCGACTCTGAGAGGTCCCTACGAGCAGTACTTC
16,few,TRBJ1-1,TRBV6-1,NA,CASSEASGLVTSLAFF,TGTGCCAGCAGTGAAGCCTCGGGGCTAGTGACTTCCCTGGCTTTCTTT
18,NA,TRBJ2-3,TRBV6-1,TRBD2,CASSELVAGGPSTDTQYF,TGTGCCAGCAGTGAATTGGTAGCGGGAGGGCCTAGCACAGATACGCAGTATTTT
17,many,TRBJ2-7,TRBV28,NA,CASSRTGLSSGTHEQYF,TGTGCCAGCAGCCGGACAGGGTTGTCTAGCGGGACCCACGAGCAGTACTTC
16,many,TRBJ2-7,TRBV30,TRBD2,CAWRGTNPEKGYEQYF,TGTGCCTGGAGGGGGACTAACCCTGAAAAGGGCTACGAGCAGTACTTC
15,NA,TRBJ2-5,TRBV5-1,NA,CASSPGAGGQETQYF,TGCGCCAGCAGCCCTGGGGCAGGCGGTCAAGAGACCCAGTACTTC
13,many,TRBJ2-7,TRBV5-1,NA,CASSLGRLYEQYF,TGCGCCAGCAGCTTGGGACGCCTCTACGAGCAGTACTTC
16,many,TRBJ2-2,TRBV28,TRBD2,CASSLFSGSGTGELFF,TGTGCCAGCAGTTTATTTAGCGGGAGCGGGACCGGGGAGCTGTTTTTT
16,NA,TRBJ1-3,TRBV6-5,NA,CASSYSFGEAGNTIYF,TGTGCCAGCAGTTACTCGTTCGGGGAGGCTGGAAACACCATATATTTT
16,many,TRBJ2-4,TRBV3-1,NA,CASSQGGTVAKNIQYF,TGTGCCAGCAGCCAAGGAGGGACTGTAGCCAAAAACATTCAGTACTTC
14,few,TRBJ2-5,TRBV7-2,TRBD2,CASRTFSGSETQYF,TGTGCCAGCAGGACTTTTAGCGGGAGCGAGACCCAGTACTTC
16,few,TRBJ1-6,TRBV9,TRBD1,CASSDFPGQGNSPLHF,TGTGCCAGCAGCGACTTCCCGGGACAGGGGAACTCACCCCTCCACTTT
13,many,TRBJ2-7,TRBV6-1,NA,CASSESRVYEQYF,TGTGCCAGCAGTGAGTCACGGGTCTACGAGCAGTACTTC
15,many,TRBJ1-1,TRBV18,NA,CASSPRRGKHTEAFF,TGTGCCAGCTCACCACGTCGGGGGAAACACACTGAAGCTTTCTTT
15,few,TRBJ2-1,TRBV19,TRBD2,CASAEREGSYNEQFF,TGTGCCAGTGCCGAGCGGGAGGGCTCCTACAATGAGCAGTTCTTC
14,NA,TRBJ2-7,TRBV19,TRBD2,CASQRDLSSYEQYF,TGTGCCAGCCAGCGGGATCTGAGCTCCTACGAGCAGTACTTC
14,few,TRBJ2-4,TRBV30,TRBD2,CAWSVPWEAGFQYF,TGTGCCTGGAGTGTCCCGTGGGAAGCGGGATTTCAGTACTTC
14,many,TRBJ2-1,TRBV28,NA,CASISAGKGSEQFF,TGTGCCAGCATCTCGGCGGGGAAGGGGAGTGAGCAGTTCTTC
12,NA,TRBJ1-2,TRBV10-3,NA,CAISLPGTGYTF,TGTGCCATCAGTTTGCCAGGGACTGGATACACCTTC